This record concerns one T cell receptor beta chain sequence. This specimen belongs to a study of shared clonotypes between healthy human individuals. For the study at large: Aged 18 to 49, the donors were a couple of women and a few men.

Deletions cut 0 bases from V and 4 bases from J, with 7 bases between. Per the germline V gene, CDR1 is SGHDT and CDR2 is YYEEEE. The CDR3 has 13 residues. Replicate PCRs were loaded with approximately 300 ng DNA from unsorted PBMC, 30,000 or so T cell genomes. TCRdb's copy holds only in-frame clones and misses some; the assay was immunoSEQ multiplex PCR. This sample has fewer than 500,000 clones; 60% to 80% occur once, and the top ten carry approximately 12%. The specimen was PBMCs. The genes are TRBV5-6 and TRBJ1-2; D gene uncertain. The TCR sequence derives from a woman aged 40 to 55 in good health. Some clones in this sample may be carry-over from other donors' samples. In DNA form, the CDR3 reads TGTGCCAGCAGCTTGGACAATCGCTATGGCTACACCTTC. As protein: CASSLDNRYGYTF.